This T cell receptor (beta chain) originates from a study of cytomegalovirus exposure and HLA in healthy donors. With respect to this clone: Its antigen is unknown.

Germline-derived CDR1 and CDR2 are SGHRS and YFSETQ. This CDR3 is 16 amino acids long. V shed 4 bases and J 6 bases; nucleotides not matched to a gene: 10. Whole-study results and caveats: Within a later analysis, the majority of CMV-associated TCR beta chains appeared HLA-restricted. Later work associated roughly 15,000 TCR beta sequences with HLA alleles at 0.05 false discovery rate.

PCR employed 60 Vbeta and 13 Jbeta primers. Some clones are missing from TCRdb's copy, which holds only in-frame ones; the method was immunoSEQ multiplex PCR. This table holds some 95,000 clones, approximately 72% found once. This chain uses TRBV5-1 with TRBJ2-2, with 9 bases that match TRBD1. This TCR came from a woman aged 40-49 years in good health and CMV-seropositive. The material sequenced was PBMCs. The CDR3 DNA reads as TGCGCCAGCAGCCCCGGGGACAGGGTTGGAGCCGGGGAGCTGTTTTTT. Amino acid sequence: CASSPGDRVGAGELFF.